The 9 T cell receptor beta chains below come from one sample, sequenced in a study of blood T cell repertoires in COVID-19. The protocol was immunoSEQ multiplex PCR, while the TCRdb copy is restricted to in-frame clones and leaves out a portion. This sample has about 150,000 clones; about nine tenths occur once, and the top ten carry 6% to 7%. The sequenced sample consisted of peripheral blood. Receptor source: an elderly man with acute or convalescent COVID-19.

The CDR3, as DNA: TGCGCCAGCAGCTTGGCGGCAGGGGGCGGCCAAAGGACTGAAGCTTTCTTT. It specifies CASSLAAGGGQRTEAFF. The rearrangement links TRBV5-1 to TRBJ1-1; 8 nucleotides align to TRBD1. This CDR3 region has 17 residues. Germline V lookup: CDR1 SGHRS, CDR2 YFSETQ. V was clipped by 0 bases and J by 5 bases; unmatched bases: 12.

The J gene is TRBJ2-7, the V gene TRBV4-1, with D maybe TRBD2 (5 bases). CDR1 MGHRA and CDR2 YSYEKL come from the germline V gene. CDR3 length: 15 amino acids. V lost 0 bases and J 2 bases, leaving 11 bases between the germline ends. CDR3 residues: CASSQDRGSAYEQYF. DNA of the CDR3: TGCGCCAGCAGCCAAGATCGTGGGAGCGCCTACGAGCAGTACTTC.

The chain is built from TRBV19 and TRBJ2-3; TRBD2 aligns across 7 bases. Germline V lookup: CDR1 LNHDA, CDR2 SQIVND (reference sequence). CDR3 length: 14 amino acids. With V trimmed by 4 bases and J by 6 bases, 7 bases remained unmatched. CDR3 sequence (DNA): TGTGCCAGTAGTAGCAGCGGGGCGAGGGATACGCAGTATTTT. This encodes CASSSSGARDTQYF. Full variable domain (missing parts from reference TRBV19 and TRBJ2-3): DGGITQSPKYLFRKEGQNVTLSCEQNLNHDAMYWYRQDPGQGLRLIYYSQIVNDFQKGDIAEGYSVSREKKESFPLTVTSAQKNPTAFYLCASSSSGARDTQYFGPGTRLTVL.

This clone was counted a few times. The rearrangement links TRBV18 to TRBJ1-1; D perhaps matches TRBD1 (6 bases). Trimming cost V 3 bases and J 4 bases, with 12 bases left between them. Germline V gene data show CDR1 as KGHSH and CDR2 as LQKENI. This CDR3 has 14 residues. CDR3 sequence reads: CASSPQGPGTEAFF. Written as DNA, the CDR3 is TGTGCCAGCTCACCTCAGGGGCCGGGCACTGAAGCTTTCTTT.

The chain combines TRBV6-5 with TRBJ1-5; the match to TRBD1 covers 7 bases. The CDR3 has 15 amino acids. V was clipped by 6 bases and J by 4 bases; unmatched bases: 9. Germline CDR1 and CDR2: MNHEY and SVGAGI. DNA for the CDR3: TGTGCCAGCAGGCCAGGGGGTGCCGCAAATCAGCCCCAGCATTTT. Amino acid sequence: CASRPGGAANQPQHF.

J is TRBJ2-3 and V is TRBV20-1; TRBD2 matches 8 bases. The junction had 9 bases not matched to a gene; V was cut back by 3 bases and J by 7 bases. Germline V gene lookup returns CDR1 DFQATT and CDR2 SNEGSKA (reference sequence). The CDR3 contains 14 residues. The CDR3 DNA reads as TGCAGTGCTAGTGATCGGGGGGGGGCGAATACGCAGTATTTT. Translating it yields CSASDRGGANTQYF.

The DNA for the CDR3 is TGTGCCAGCAGCTCCCAGGGTTTGAACACTGAAGCTTTCTTT. This sequence encodes CASSSQGLNTEAFF. The J gene is TRBJ1-1, the V gene TRBV7-8, with D maybe TRBD1 (5 bases). Germline V gene data show CDR1 as SGHVS and CDR2 as FQNEAQ. This CDR3 region has 14 residues. The V and J ends lost 4 bases and 0 bases respectively, with 9 bases between them.

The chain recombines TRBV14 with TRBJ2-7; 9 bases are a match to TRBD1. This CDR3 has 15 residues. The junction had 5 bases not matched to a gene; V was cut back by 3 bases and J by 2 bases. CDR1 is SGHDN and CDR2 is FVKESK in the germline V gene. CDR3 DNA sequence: TGTGCCAGCAGCCAGGCCGGGACAGGGCCCTACGAGCAGTACTTC. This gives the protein CASSQAGTGPYEQYF.

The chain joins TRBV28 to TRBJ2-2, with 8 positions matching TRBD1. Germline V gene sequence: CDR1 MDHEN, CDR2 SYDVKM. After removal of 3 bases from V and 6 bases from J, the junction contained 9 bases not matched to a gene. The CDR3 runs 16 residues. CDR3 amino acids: CASSFDRGRFAGELFF. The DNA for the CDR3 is TGTGCCAGCAGTTTCGACAGGGGCAGATTCGCCGGGGAGCTGTTTTTT.